The T cell receptor (beta chain) described here comes from a study of shared T cell receptors in the human thymus. Germline lookup yields CDR1 SGHAT and CDR2 FQNNGV. The CDR3 length is 19 residues. V lost 3 bases and J lost 8; bases outside the gene matches: 19. The assay was immunoSEQ multiplex PCR, and TCRdb's table has in-frame clones only and misses some. The data hold approximately 580,000 clones, with around three quarters observed a single time. Separately, the same data were catalogued under a study of human thymus T cells.

The sequence came from a boy in the first two years of life with a congenital heart defect. The chain carries TRBV11-2 and TRBJ2-1, with 10 bases identical to TRBD2. Input material: thymocytes. The CDR3 is CASSFTLAGAGVGLDEQFF. The CDR3 nucleotides are TGTGCCAGCAGCTTTACTCTAGCGGGAGCTGGTGTGGGTCTGGATGAGCAGTTCTTC.